These T cell receptor beta chains were read from a single sample in a study of T cells in Graves' hyperthyroidism and ophthalmopathy. TCRdb processed the multiplex PCR reads anew with MiXCR; each CDR3 protein has one entry. The sample contains about 600,000 distinct CDR3 sequences, 12% to 15% of which appear only once. The sequenced material came from blood. The receptors originated from a woman younger than 30 with Graves' ophthalmopathy. The CDR3 runs from the conserved cysteine through the conserved F or W. The D gene is left open where the match is weak. Size is omitted from some rows. Given values are once, few, many or a class for expanded clones.

V gene: TRBV7-8
clone size: -
D gene: -
J gene: TRBJ1-3
CDR3 DNA: TGTGCCAGCAGCTTAAGACCCAAGATATACCCTGGAAACACCATATATTTT
CDR3 protein: CASSLRPKIYPGNTIYF

V gene: TRBV7-9
clone size: -
D gene: -
J gene: TRBJ2-2
CDR3 DNA: TGTGCCAGCAGCTTGTCAGCTTCTCGCGCGAACACCGGGGAGCTGTTTTTT
CDR3 protein: CASSLSASRANTGELFF

V gene: TRBV20-1
clone size: many
D gene: -
J gene: TRBJ2-7
CDR3 DNA: TGCAGTGCTGGACGGGATTTCTACGAGCAGTACTTC
CDR3 protein: CSAGRDFYEQYF

V gene: TRBV2
clone size: many
D gene: -
J gene: TRBJ1-5
CDR3 DNA: TGTGCCAGCAGTATGACACCTGATCAGCCCCAGCATTTT
CDR3 protein: CASSMTPDQPQHF

V gene: TRBV12-3/TRBV12-4
clone size: many
D gene: TRBD2
J gene: TRBJ2-7
CDR3 DNA: TGTGCCAGCAGACCAGGGAGACTAGCGGGAGGGCCTAGCTACGAGCAGTACTTC
CDR3 protein: CASRPGRLAGGPSYEQYF

V gene: TRBV27
clone size: many
D gene: TRBD2
J gene: TRBJ2-7
CDR3 DNA: TGTGCCAGCACCCCGGCCGGGGGGGCGGGGGAGCAGTACTTC
CDR3 protein: CASTPAGGAGEQYF

V gene: TRBV11-2
clone size: -
D gene: TRBD2
J gene: TRBJ2-1
CDR3 DNA: TGTGCCAGCAGCCAGACTAGCGTAGACTACAATGAGCAGTTCTTC
CDR3 protein: CASSQTSVDYNEQFF

V gene: TRBV4-1
clone size: -
D gene: TRBD2
J gene: TRBJ2-7
CDR3 DNA: TGCGCCAGCAGACCCGGGGGGGGCGCGTCCTACGAGCAGTACTTC
CDR3 protein: CASRPGGGASYEQYF

V gene: TRBV11-3
clone size: many
D gene: TRBD2
J gene: TRBJ2-1
CDR3 DNA: TGTGCCAGCAGCCGCTTTACTGGGGCGGGGGGCTCCTACAATGAGCAGTTCTTC
CDR3 protein: CASSRFTGAGGSYNEQFF

V gene: TRBV27
clone size: few
D gene: -
J gene: TRBJ1-4
CDR3 DNA: TGTGCCAGCAGTTTATCGCCAGGGGTTGAAAAACTGTTTTTT
CDR3 protein: CASSLSPGVEKLFF

V gene: TRBV6-1
clone size: many
D gene: TRBD2
J gene: TRBJ2-3
CDR3 DNA: TGTGCCAGCAGGGGACTAGCGGGGCTCACAGATACGCAGTATTTT
CDR3 protein: CASRGLAGLTDTQYF

V gene: TRBV19
clone size: -
D gene: -
J gene: TRBJ2-1
CDR3 DNA: TGTGCCAGTAGTTGGCGGAGGGGTTACAATGAGCAGTTCTTC
CDR3 protein: CASSWRRGYNEQFF

V gene: TRBV12-3/TRBV12-4
clone size: many
D gene: -
J gene: TRBJ2-3
CDR3 DNA: TGTGCCAGCAGTTTAATAGGTGGAGATACGCAGTATTTT
CDR3 protein: CASSLIGGDTQYF

V gene: TRBV6-6
clone size: many
D gene: TRBD1
J gene: TRBJ2-1
CDR3 DNA: TGTGCCAGCAGTTACTCGTGGCAGGGGGAATTTTGGGCTGTTCCCCAGTACAATGAGCAGTTCTTC
CDR3 protein: CASSYSWQGEFWAVPQYNEQFF

V gene: TRBV6-4
clone size: few
D gene: -
J gene: TRBJ1-1
CDR3 DNA: TGTGCCAGCAGTGAAGGCCCAGCCGCGAACACTGAAGCTTTCTTT
CDR3 protein: CASSEGPAANTEAFF

V gene: TRBV20-1
clone size: many
D gene: -
J gene: TRBJ2-7
CDR3 DNA: TGCAGTGCTAGTGAGGGGCGCATGACCTACGAGCAGTACTTC
CDR3 protein: CSASEGRMTYEQYF

V gene: TRBV7-9
clone size: many
D gene: -
J gene: TRBJ2-7
CDR3 DNA: TGTGCCAGCAGCTCCAGGGACCGCGAGCAGTACTTC
CDR3 protein: CASSSRDREQYF

V gene: TRBV4-2
clone size: -
D gene: -
J gene: TRBJ2-1
CDR3 DNA: TGTGCCAGCAGCCAAATTTCACTAAAGAATAATGAGCAGTTCTTC
CDR3 protein: CASSQISLKNNEQFF

V gene: TRBV5-1
clone size: many
D gene: TRBD2
J gene: TRBJ2-1
CDR3 DNA: TGCGCCAGCAGCTTTCCAACTAGCGGGAGTACCTACAATGAGCAGTTCTTC
CDR3 protein: CASSFPTSGSTYNEQFF

V gene: TRBV28
clone size: many
D gene: TRBD1
J gene: TRBJ2-7
CDR3 DNA: TGTGCCAGCAGTGACCGGACAGGGGTGGCGTACGAGCAGTACTTC
CDR3 protein: CASSDRTGVAYEQYF

V gene: TRBV5-1
clone size: many
D gene: -
J gene: TRBJ2-1
CDR3 DNA: TGCGCCAGCAGCCCTGAGGGCGGAATGTCCTACAATGAGCAGTTCTTC
CDR3 protein: CASSPEGGMSYNEQFF

V gene: TRBV9
clone size: few
D gene: TRBD2
J gene: TRBJ2-1
CDR3 DNA: TGTGCCAGCAGCCGTATCGGACTAGCGGGAAATGAGCAGTTCTTC
CDR3 protein: CASSRIGLAGNEQFF